This T cell receptor beta chain emerged from a study of T cell changes during pregnancy in multiple sclerosis. Sequenced by immunoSEQ multiplex PCR; TCRdb stores in-frame clones only, minus some. The table shows around 48,000 clones, with 88% occurring only once. CDR1 SGHTA and CDR2 FQGNSA come from the germline V gene. Between the trimmed V and J ends, which lost 1 base and 4 bases, there was a span of 13 bases. The CDR3 spans 15 residues. The TCR sequence derives from a female donor with multiple sclerosis, enrolled in a pregnancy study. Sample: CD4+ T cells from peripheral blood mononuclear cells, taken in the second trimester of pregnancy. The rearrangement joins TRBV7-2 to TRBJ1-2; D perhaps matches TRBD1 (5 bases). The CDR3 reads CASSLGGVRGYGYTF. CDR3 nucleotides: TGTGCCAGCAGCTTAGGGGGGGTTCGCGGCTATGGCTACACCTTC.